This paragraph covers one T cell receptor (beta chain) sequence. Its matching antigen is unknown. This entry is derived from a study of cytomegalovirus exposure and HLA in healthy donors. Study-level points and caveats: Further analysis, carried out later, found HLA-associated TCR beta chains more clonally expanded than equally common other chains. Information on immune exposure was restricted to one variable (CMV serostatus). Earlier analysis looked at TCR beta V segments, and most were productive about 87% or about 30% of the time.

Amplification used 60 Vbeta primers and 13 Jbeta primers. Using immunoSEQ multiplex PCR, the repertoire was profiled, and TCRdb retains in-frame clones only, with some absent. The sample lists approximately 170,000 clones, less than 85% occurring once. V lost 6 bases, J lost 4 bases, and 12 bases lay in between. The CDR3 covers 13 residues. Germline V gene sequence: CDR1 MDHEN, CDR2 SYDVKM. Those who donated were healthy bone marrow donors. Sequencing input: PBMCs. The TCR comes from a boy younger than 10 in good health and CMV-seronegative. The chain uses TRBV28 and TRBJ1-2; TRBD1 might be the D (5 bases). The CDR3 DNA reads as TGTGCCAGCAGCCTGGGGGGGTCCTATGGCTACACCTTC. It is translated as CASSLGGSYGYTF.